What follows are 27 T cell receptor beta chains derived from one specimen sequenced in a study of blood T cells in healthy people across ages. It was with a sample-barcoded 5' primer and a J-beta primer mix that a second PCR of roughly 6 to 11 cycles was run. TCRdb redid the calling of the 5' RACE reads with MiXCR, one entry per CDR3 protein. The repertoire includes 800,000 to 950,000 distinct CDR3 sequences, about 29% of them detected once, and roughly a tenth sits in the top ten. This sample was shared with a second study, whose subject was T cells of mothers and their children.

The source material was blood. These receptors all come from a woman in her forties in good health.

There are a few counts of this clonotype. The chain joins TRBV29-1 to TRBJ1-2, with D possibly being TRBD1 (6 bases). V shed 3 bases and J shed 0 bases, with 11 bases lying between them. This CDR3 is 14 amino acids long. CDR1 SQVTM and CDR2 ANQGSEA come from the germline V gene. In DNA, the CDR3 is TGCAGCGTTGACCGGGACAACACTAACTATGGCTACACCTTC. Its translation: CSVDRDNTNYGYTF.

V gene TRBV20-1 combines with J gene TRBJ1-5, with D uncertain. Germline CDR1 and CDR2: DFQATT and SNEGSKA (reference sequence). V was clipped by 0 bases and J by 0 bases, with 9 bases between them. The CDR3 has 15 amino acids. The CDR3 bases are TGCAGTGCTAGAGATAGGCAGTATAGCAATCAGCCCCAGCATTTT. Encoded protein: CSARDRQYSNQPQHF.

This clonotype was seen ten or more times. The V and J genes are TRBV29-1 and TRBJ2-7, with a possible D match to TRBD1 (5 bases). The CDR3 spans 13 residues. The germline V gene encodes CDR1 SQVTM and CDR2 ANQGSEA. V lost 1 base to trimming and J lost 0 bases, with 7 bases between them. The CDR3 sequence: CSVEVQVSYEQYF. The CDR3 coding sequence is TGCAGCGTTGAAGTACAGGTCTCCTACGAGCAGTACTTC.

Comment on this clonotype: This may come from a read error, since a much larger clone is one base off. This rearrangement joins TRBV6-5 to TRBJ1-2, with TRBD1 matching over 7 bases. This CDR3 has 12 amino acids. Trimming removed 5 bases from V and 10 bases from J; junction bases left unmatched: 7. Germline V lookup: CDR1 MNHEY, CDR2 SVGAGI. CDR3 region: CASSPGGPVYTF. CDR3 in DNA: TGTGCCAGCAGTCCAGGGGGACCCGTCTACACCTTC.

This clonotype was observed a few times. A single base separates this from a much larger clone, so it may be a read error. This chain uses TRBV20-1 with TRBJ2-6; D might be TRBD1 (6 bases). The V gene's germline CDR1 is DFQATT and CDR2 SNEGSKA (reference sequence). This CDR3 spans 16 amino acids. CDR3 sequence (DNA): TGCAGTGCTAGCCAAAAGGGGGAAGTGGGGGCCAACGTCCGGACTTTC. Its protein product is CSASQKGEVGANVRTF.

This clonotype has only a few counts. The chain links TRBV7-2 to TRBJ1-2; 10 bases agree with TRBD1. The CDR3 covers 15 residues. The germline V gene encodes CDR1 SGHTA and CDR2 FQGNSA. Losses at the gene ends were 5 bases for V and 1 base for J; bases not matched to a gene: 4. In nucleotides, the CDR3 is TGTGCCAGCAGCCGGGACAGGGGCTATAACTATGGCTACACCTTC. It codes for CASSRDRGYNYGYTF. Full variable domain (missing parts from reference TRBV7-2 and TRBJ1-2): GAGVSQSPSNKVTEKGKDVELRCDPISGHTALYWYRQSLGQGLEFLIYFQGNSAPDKSGLPSDRFSAERTGGSVSTLTIQRTQQEDSAVYLCASSRDRGYNYGYTFGSGTRLTVV.

The sample holds a few counts of this clonotype. The chain combines TRBV12-3 or TRBV12-4 with TRBJ1-2; unclear D gene. The CDR3 loop spans 14 amino acids. V was shortened by 6 bases and J by 3 bases, with 14 bases between the two germline ends. CDR3 sequence reads: CASSQLVGYYGYTF. The CDR3 DNA reads as TGTGCCAGCAGCCAGCTCGTGGGATACTATGGCTACACCTTC.

The table lists this clonotype with a few counts. The chain carries TRBV6-5 and TRBJ2-1; TRBD2 agrees at 10 bases. V was pared by 6 bases and J by 12 bases, with 14 bases of the junction left unmatched. The CDR3 contains 15 residues. Germline CDR1 MNHEY, CDR2 SVGAGI. The CDR3 DNA follows: TGTGCCAGCAGCTTAGCGGGGGGACTCACAGATACGCAGTTCTTC. As protein: CASSLAGGLTDTQFF.

DNA for the CDR3: TGTGCCAGCGGGGGGCCGGGAAGCCCCCAGCATTTT. The encoded protein is CASGGPGSPQHF. V and J are TRBV10-3 and TRBJ1-5, with D possibly being TRBD1 (6 bases). Germline V gene sequence: CDR1 ENHRY, CDR2 SYGVKD. The CDR3 loop spans 12 amino acids. V was trimmed by 10 bases and J by 10 bases, leaving 17 bases between them.

This clonotype was seen only a few times. The chain couples TRBV15 to TRBJ1-4; D unresolved. Per germline, CDR1 LNHNV and CDR2 YYDKDF (reference sequence). Trimming took off 1 base at V and 8 bases at J, with 11 bases between the two ends. The CDR3 is made up of 14 amino acids. The CDR3 is CATSRVQRREKLFF. The DNA of the CDR3 is TGTGCCACCAGCAGAGTCCAGAGGCGGGAAAAACTGTTTTTT. The entire variable domain, with the rest obtained from reference TRBV15 and TRBJ1-4, is as follows: DAMVIQNPRYQVTQFGKPVTLSCSQTLNHNVMYWYQQKSSQAPKLLFHYYDKDFNNEADTPDNFQSRRPNTSFCFLDIRSPGLGDTAMYLCATSRVQRREKLFFGSGTQLSVL.

This clonotype has at least ten counts. The J gene is TRBJ2-5, the V gene TRBV7-2; 7 nucleotides agree with TRBD2. V shed 6 bases and J 2 bases; nucleotides not matched to a gene: 3. The CDR3 runs to 13 residues. Germline lookup yields CDR1 SGHTA and CDR2 FQGNSA. CDR3 sequence (DNA): TGTGCCAGCAGATCTAGCGGACAAGAGACCCAGTACTTC. Its translation: CASRSSGQETQYF.

The chain links TRBV5-1 to TRBJ2-7; 11 bases line up with TRBD2. Germline-derived CDR1 and CDR2 are SGHRS and YFSETQ. J gave up 7 bases and V 3 bases, and 12 bases lay outside the gene matches. CDR3 size: 16 residues. The CDR3 DNA follows: TGCGCCAGCAGCTCGTCCGGGACTAGCGGTTACAATGAGCAGTACTTC. Translating it yields CASSSSGTSGYNEQYF. Together with reference TRBV5-1 and TRBJ2-7, the CDR3 gives the full variable domain: KAGVTQTPRYLIKTRGQQVTLSCSPISGHRSVSWYQQTPGQGLQFLFEYFSETQRNKGNFPGRFSGRQFSNSRSEMNVSTLELGDSALYLCASSSSGTSGYNEQYFGPGTRLTVT.

This clonotype was seen more than once but under ten times. This chain connects TRBV9 to TRBJ1-1; 8 nucleotides match TRBD1. CDR3 length equals 15 residues. After removal of 0 bases from V and 8 bases from J, the junction contained 9 bases not matched to a gene. Germline V gene lookup returns CDR1 SGDLS and CDR2 YYNGEE. The CDR3 protein is CASSVATGGRGEAFF. As DNA, the CDR3 is TGTGCCAGCAGCGTAGCTACAGGGGGAAGGGGAGAAGCTTTCTTT.

The chain recombines TRBV20-1 with TRBJ2-5, with D possibly TRBD2 on 6 matching bases. Judging by the DNA end, TRBJ2-7 fits better; the J call may be wrong. In germline, CDR1 is DFQATT, CDR2 SNEGSKA (reference sequence). The length of the CDR3 is 13 residues. CDR3 nucleotide sequence: TGCAGTGCTAGGGAGGGGACCGCCAACGAGCAGTACTTC. This codes for CSAREGTANEQYF.

This CDR3 is CASSLAPGVNTGELFF. The CDR3 nucleotides read TGTGCCAGCAGCTTAGCCCCAGGGGTAAACACCGGGGAGCTGTTTTTT. This rearrangement joins TRBV7-8 to TRBJ2-2, with D possibly being TRBD1 (6 bases). V lost 0 bases, J lost 2 bases, and 10 bases lay in between. The V gene's germline CDR1 is SGHVS and CDR2 FQNEAQ. The CDR3 contains 16 residues.

This clonotype was found many times. V usage is TRBV27 and J usage is TRBJ2-7; D is unresolved. The germline CDR1 and CDR2 sequences are MNHEY and SMNVEV (reference sequence). This CDR3 region has 12 residues. Trimming shortened V by 5 bases and J by 4 bases, and 9 bases separated the two germline ends. This chain's CDR3 is CASSIWAYEQYF. Here the CDR3 DNA reads TGTGCCAGCAGTATCTGGGCATACGAGCAGTACTTC.

This clonotype was seen a single time. J is TRBJ2-5 and V is TRBV7-9, with 11 bases that match TRBD2. V lost 4 bases and J lost 11; bases outside the gene matches: 21. The CDR3 has 18 residues. Germline lookup yields CDR1 SEHNR and CDR2 FQNEAQ (reference sequence). Here the CDR3 reads CASSSASGGPSGAREQYF. The CDR3 nucleotides are TGTGCCAGCAGCTCCGCTAGCGGGGGGCCTTCGGGTGCACGGGAGCAGTACTTC.

The CDR3 DNA follows: TGCAGTGCTAGCGGAGGGGGACAGGGGAGTGGCTATGGCTACACCTTC. Residues: CSASGGGQGSGYGYTF. The chain uses TRBV20-1 and TRBJ1-2; 10 bases align to TRBD1. Germline V gives CDR1 DFQATT, CDR2 SNEGSKA (reference sequence). Germline trimming cut 3 bases from V and 4 bases from J; bases unmatched to any gene: 11. There are 16 residues in the CDR3.

Regarding this clonotype: A much bigger clone sits one base away, suggesting this may be a read error. V gene TRBV28 combines with J gene TRBJ2-7, with D maybe TRBD1 (8 bases). The CDR3 spans 13 residues. V dropped 10 bases and J dropped 5 bases, with 18 bases sitting between them. Per germline, CDR1 MDHEN and CDR2 SYDVKM. The DNA of the CDR3 is TGTGCCATGTCTTGGACAGGGACTAACGAGCAGTACTTC. It codes for CAMSWTGTNEQYF.

This clonotype was detected ten times or more. This rearrangement joins TRBV3-1 to TRBJ1-2, with D uncertain. Trimming stripped 1 base from V and 5 bases from J, with 5 bases between. This CDR3 spans 12 amino acids. CDR1 and CDR2 from the germline V gene are LGHDT and YNNKEL (reference sequence). The DNA of the CDR3 is TGTGCCAGCAGCCAAGTTCCGTATGGCTACACCTTC. It translates to CASSQVPYGYTF.

J is TRBJ1-6 and V is TRBV12-3 or TRBV12-4; perhaps TRBD1 as D (6 bases). The V gene lost 3 bases and the J gene lost 10 bases, with 19 bases spanning the gap. The CDR3 consists of 16 residues. DNA of the CDR3: TGTGCCAGCAGTTTTGGGGGCGCTAATACTGGGTCACCCCTCCACTTT. It codes for CASSFGGANTGSPLHF.

This clonotype came up a few times. This chain uses TRBV12-3 or TRBV12-4 with TRBJ1-2; TRBD1 matches at 7 bases. CDR3 size: 14 residues. V lost 7 bases to trimming and J lost 0 bases; unmatched junction nucleotides: 5. CDR3 in DNA: TGTGCCAGCAACCCGACAGGGACTAACTATGGCTACACCTTC. Residues: CASNPTGTNYGYTF.

This clonotype came up a few times. V is TRBV7-3 and J is TRBJ1-2; 8 positions match TRBD1. CDR1 is SGHTA, CDR2 FQGTGA, per germline. The CDR3 is made up of 15 amino acids. V trimming: 2 bases; J trimming: 8 bases; junction bases outside the gene matches: 10. For the CDR3, the DNA is TGTGCCAGCAGCTTATCCCCAGGGGGCGGTCAGGGCTACACCTTC. Protein sequence: CASSLSPGGGQGYTF.

This clonotype was counted once. This rearrangement joins TRBV5-5 to TRBJ1-6, with unresolved D. The germline V gene has CDR1 SGHKS and CDR2 YYEKEE (reference sequence). The CDR3 is 14 residues long. The germline V and J ends were trimmed by 9 bases and 7 bases, with 17 bases remaining between them. The CDR3 coding sequence is TGTGCCAACCCGGGGAGACTGGAGAATTCACCCCTCCACTTT. It yields the protein CANPGRLENSPLHF.

The V gene is TRBV7-2, the J gene TRBJ2-3, with 7 bases that match TRBD2. The germline gives CDR1 SGHTA, CDR2 FQGNSA. CDR3 length equals 17 residues. The V segment lost 4 bases and the J segment 0 bases; nucleotides outside the gene matches: 10. The CDR3: CASSSFQAGQSTDTQYF. In DNA, the CDR3 is TGTGCCAGCAGCTCCTTTCAAGCGGGGCAAAGCACAGATACGCAGTATTTT.

This clonotype has only one observation. The chain uses TRBV2 and TRBJ1-5; D is undetermined. V lost 4 bases to trimming and J lost 6 bases, with 13 bases between them. The CDR3 length is 14 residues. Germline V gives CDR1 SNHLY, CDR2 FYNNEI. CDR3 sequence (DNA): TGTGCCAGCAGTGTCCTCCAAGGTGGTCAGCCCCAGCATTTT. Amino acids: CASSVLQGGQPQHF.

Note on this clonotype: At one of its ends the junction is not consistent with the germline gene, which may arise from a read error. The chain uses TRBV25-1 and TRBJ1-2; the D gene is possibly TRBD1 (6 bases). Per the germline V gene, CDR1 is MGHDK and CDR2 is SYGVNS. CDR3 size: 14 residues. The DNA for the CDR3 is TGTGCCAGCAGTGATGGGGGGCAGGACTATGGCCACACCTTC. Amino acids: CASSDGGQDYGHTF.